This entry describes one TCR beta chain. The source of the sample is a study of response to subunit inactivated influenza vaccine. TCRdb redid the calling of the RT-PCR reads with MiXCR, one entry per CDR3 protein. This table has about 780,000 distinct CDR3 sequences, less than 20% appearing once. Specimen: PBMCs from blood, collected around 5 days after vaccination. The receptor comes from a man in his fifties who received an inactivated influenza vaccine.

This CDR3 reads CSARGSESTDTQYF. CDR3 nucleotides: TGCAGTGCTAGGGGTAGCGAGAGCACAGATACGCAGTATTTT. This chain joins TRBV20-1 and TRBJ2-3, with D tentatively TRBD2 (5 bases). Trimming left V 3 bases short and J 0 bases short, with 10 bases between. Germline CDR1 is DFQATT and CDR2 is SNEGSKA (reference sequence). This CDR3 comprises 14 residues.